These T cell receptor beta chains were read from a single sample in a study of shared clonotypes between healthy human individuals. Here immunoSEQ multiplex PCR was the method, and the copy in TCRdb shows in-frame clones only, minus some. The sample holds 2 million to 2.5 million clones; about 92% are singletons and the top ten take 0.35% to 0.5%. Material for sequencing was naive CD4+ T cells from PBMCs. The receptors were gathered from a man aged 18 to 30 in good health. Some clones in this sample may be carry-over from other donors' samples. CDR3s include the opening cysteine and the closing phenylalanine or tryptophan. The order of the fields is V gene, D gene, clone size, J gene, CDR3 protein, CDR3 DNA. D genes are given only for firm matches. Some rows have no size entry. The others give once, few or many, or a class for an expanded clone.

V gene: TRBV5-4; D gene: -; clone size: -; J gene: TRBJ1-2; CDR3 protein: CASSLVVRNGYGYTF; CDR3 DNA: TGTGCCAGCAGCTTGGTGGTTCGGAATGGCTATGGCTACACCTTC
V gene: TRBV27; D gene: -; clone size: -; J gene: TRBJ2-1; CDR3 protein: CASEGGLYDYNEQFF; CDR3 DNA: TGTGCCAGTGAGGGTGGACTGTACGACTACAATGAGCAGTTCTTC
V gene: TRBV5-6; D gene: -; clone size: -; J gene: TRBJ1-5; CDR3 protein: CASSLGHRARPQHF; CDR3 DNA: TGTGCCAGCAGCTTGGGCCACAGGGCCCGGCCCCAGCATTTT
V gene: TRBV11-2; D gene: -; clone size: -; J gene: TRBJ1-1; CDR3 protein: CASSLVAGLNTEAFF; CDR3 DNA: TGTGCCAGCAGCTTAGTGGCAGGGCTGAACACTGAAGCTTTCTTT
V gene: TRBV6-6; D gene: TRBD1; clone size: -; J gene: TRBJ1-2; CDR3 protein: CASSYSGGDGYTF; CDR3 DNA: TGTGCCAGCAGTTACTCAGGGGGCGATGGCTACACCTTC
V gene: TRBV6-6; D gene: -; clone size: -; J gene: TRBJ2-7; CDR3 protein: CASTPPGRYYEQYF; CDR3 DNA: TGTGCCAGCACCCCCCCGGGACGATACTACGAGCAGTACTTC
V gene: TRBV11-3; D gene: TRBD2; clone size: -; J gene: TRBJ2-1; CDR3 protein: CASSLGLAGSNEQFF; CDR3 DNA: TGTGCCAGCAGCCTGGGACTAGCGGGAAGCAATGAGCAGTTCTTC
V gene: TRBV27; D gene: TRBD2; clone size: -; J gene: TRBJ2-1; CDR3 protein: CASSSLRLAGGDEQFF; CDR3 DNA: TGTGCCAGCAGTTCACTCAGGCTAGCGGGAGGCGATGAGCAGTTCTTC
V gene: TRBV28; D gene: -; clone size: -; J gene: TRBJ1-3; CDR3 protein: CASSLWAGTSGNTIYF; CDR3 DNA: TGTGCCAGCAGTTTATGGGCAGGGACATCTGGAAACACCATATATTTT
V gene: TRBV5-1; D gene: -; clone size: -; J gene: TRBJ1-2; CDR3 protein: CASSLDPTGPYGYTF; CDR3 DNA: TGCGCCAGCAGCTTGGACCCAACAGGCCCCTATGGCTACACCTTC
V gene: TRBV19; D gene: -; clone size: -; J gene: TRBJ1-5; CDR3 protein: CASSRGGSNQPQHF; CDR3 DNA: TGTGCCAGTAGTCGGGGCGGTAGCAATCAGCCCCAGCATTTT
V gene: TRBV5-1; D gene: TRBD1; clone size: -; J gene: TRBJ2-1; CDR3 protein: CASSLEGGYWNEQFF; CDR3 DNA: TGCGCCAGCAGCTTGGAAGGGGGCTATTGGAATGAGCAGTTCTTC
V gene: TRBV5-5; D gene: TRBD1; clone size: -; J gene: TRBJ1-2; CDR3 protein: CASSLILPTGGANYGYTF; CDR3 DNA: TGTGCCAGCAGCTTGATTCTCCCCACAGGGGGCGCGAACTATGGCTACACCTTC
V gene: TRBV6-5; D gene: TRBD2; clone size: few; J gene: TRBJ2-7; CDR3 protein: CASSYSTSGAYEQYF; CDR3 DNA: TGTGCCAGCAGTTACTCGACTAGCGGCGCCTACGAGCAGTACTTC
V gene: TRBV5-1; D gene: TRBD1; clone size: -; J gene: TRBJ2-1; CDR3 protein: CASSPRTGGLEQFF; CDR3 DNA: TGCGCCAGCAGCCCCCGGACAGGGGGCTTAGAGCAGTTCTTC
V gene: TRBV5-6; D gene: -; clone size: -; J gene: TRBJ2-5; CDR3 protein: CASSLESGTETQYF; CDR3 DNA: TGTGCCAGCAGCTTGGAGTCCGGGACAGAGACCCAGTACTTC
V gene: TRBV30; D gene: -; clone size: -; J gene: TRBJ1-2; CDR3 protein: CAWTGQDGYTF; CDR3 DNA: TGTGCCTGGACGGGACAAGATGGCTACACCTTC
V gene: TRBV7-9; D gene: -; clone size: -; J gene: TRBJ2-2; CDR3 protein: CASSPPGQRVGELFF; CDR3 DNA: TGTGCCAGCAGCCCCCCGGGACAGCGGGTAGGGGAGCTGTTTTTT
V gene: TRBV5-1; D gene: -; clone size: once; J gene: TRBJ1-5; CDR3 protein: CASSPGGISNQPQHF; CDR3 DNA: TGCGCCAGCAGCCCCGGGGGGATTAGCAATCAGCCCCAGCATTTT
V gene: TRBV7-2; D gene: -; clone size: once; J gene: TRBJ2-1; CDR3 protein: CASSLLTAYNEQFF; CDR3 DNA: TGTGCCAGCAGCTTACTGACAGCATACAATGAGCAGTTCTTC
V gene: TRBV29-1; D gene: TRBD2; clone size: -; J gene: TRBJ2-1; CDR3 protein: CSGSGSDYSYNEQFF; CDR3 DNA: TGCAGCGGTAGCGGGAGCGACTACTCCTACAATGAGCAGTTCTTC
V gene: TRBV7-6; D gene: -; clone size: few; J gene: TRBJ1-1; CDR3 protein: CASSLEVNTEAFF; CDR3 DNA: TGTGCCAGCAGCTTAGAGGTGAACACTGAAGCTTTCTTT
V gene: TRBV9; D gene: -; clone size: -; J gene: TRBJ1-5; CDR3 protein: CASSAEWKPQHF; CDR3 DNA: TGTGCCAGCAGCGCGGAGTGGAAGCCCCAGCATTTT
V gene: TRBV28; D gene: TRBD1; clone size: -; J gene: TRBJ1-4; CDR3 protein: CASSFIVGQADEKLFF; CDR3 DNA: TGTGCCAGCAGTTTCATTGTGGGACAGGCAGATGAAAAACTGTTTTTT
V gene: TRBV5-1; D gene: -; clone size: -; J gene: TRBJ1-4; CDR3 protein: CASSSGPVAQNEKLFF; CDR3 DNA: TGCGCCAGCAGCTCCGGGCCGGTGGCGCAGAATGAAAAACTGTTTTTT
V gene: TRBV7-2; D gene: TRBD1; clone size: -; J gene: TRBJ2-5; CDR3 protein: CASRRGPRGLTETQYF; CDR3 DNA: TGTGCCAGCAGGAGGGGGCCCAGGGGCTTAACGGAGACCCAGTACTTC
V gene: TRBV7-3; D gene: TRBD2; clone size: once; J gene: TRBJ2-2; CDR3 protein: CASSRRTSGSGPGELFF; CDR3 DNA: TGTGCCAGCAGCCGACGGACTAGCGGGAGTGGGCCCGGGGAGCTGTTTTTT
V gene: TRBV6-6; D gene: -; clone size: -; J gene: TRBJ2-5; CDR3 protein: CASTAAQETQYF; CDR3 DNA: TGTGCCAGCACGGCAGCCCAAGAGACCCAGTACTTC
V gene: TRBV19; D gene: -; clone size: once; J gene: TRBJ1-3; CDR3 protein: CASSDPGTTGNTIYF; CDR3 DNA: TGTGCCAGTAGTGACCCCGGGACAACTGGAAACACCATATATTTT
V gene: TRBV5-1; D gene: TRBD1; clone size: -; J gene: TRBJ2-7; CDR3 protein: CASSLGGQGYEQYF; CDR3 DNA: TGCGCCAGCAGCTTGGGGGGACAGGGTTACGAGCAGTACTTC
V gene: TRBV6-5; D gene: -; clone size: -; J gene: TRBJ2-5; CDR3 protein: CASSAKSGYQETQYF; CDR3 DNA: TGTGCCAGCAGTGCTAAAAGCGGTTACCAAGAGACCCAGTACTTC